This paragraph reports one T cell receptor beta chain. What it binds is not known. This entry comes from a study of T-cell memory formation after mild COVID-19. Study-wide results and caveats: Researchers found some responding clones in pre-infection memory, a sign that cross-reactive memory joined. The study found balanced CD4/CD8 in clones contracting day 15 to 85 and a CD4+ lean in later expanders.

The V segment lost 0 bases and the J segment 2 bases; nucleotides outside the gene matches: 9. The CDR3 runs 18 residues. One entry per CDR3 protein, called by TCRdb with MiXCR from the 5' RACE reads. Of hundreds of thousands of distinct CDR3 sequences in the sample, roughly 18% were seen once. This receptor was taken from an adult woman who had mild COVID-19 (a few samples of this study predate the infection). Cell type and time point are not known. The V and J genes are TRBV23-1 and TRBJ2-2; 7 bases fit TRBD1. TRBV23-1 is classed as an ORF, of uncertain function. The sample consisted of PBMCs or a T cell subset sorted from them (not recorded which). In nucleotides, the CDR3 is TGCGCCAGCAGTCAATCGAGGGGCGACAGGGTTAACACCGGGGAGCTGTTTTTT. It codes for CASSQSRGDRVNTGELFF.